The 27 T cell receptor beta chains given below trace back to one sample, sequenced in a study of CD8 T cells in Susac syndrome. Random hexamers were used to reverse transcribe the RNA input (about 0.5 to 1 ug). Each CDR3 protein is one row after TCRdb ran MiXCR on the immunoSEQ multiplex PCR reads. The data show 110,000 to 150,000 distinct CDR3 sequences, more than 90% seen once. The sample consisted of CD4+ T cells from PBMCs. Source of these receptors: a human donor with Susac syndrome.

This clonotype was recorded once. This rearrangement joins TRBV15 to TRBJ2-1; the D gene is possibly TRBD2 (5 bases). CDR1 is LNHNV and CDR2 is YYDKDF in the germline V gene (reference sequence). The CDR3 runs 12 residues. V lost 5 bases and J 8 bases, leaving 10 bases between the germline ends. Here the CDR3 DNA reads TGTGCCACCAGCCTGAGAGGGTATGAGCAGTTCTTC. Translated, it gives CATSLRGYEQFF. The full variable domain, in which reference TRBV15 and TRBJ2-1 provide the parts outside the CDR3, is DAMVIQNPRYQVTQFGKPVTLSCSQTLNHNVMYWYQQKSSQAPKLLFHYYDKDFNNEADTPDNFQSRRPNTSFCFLDIRSPGLGDTAMYLCATSLRGYEQFFGPGTRLTVL.

This rearrangement joins TRBV29-1 to TRBJ2-3; tentative D call: TRBD2 (6 bases). V gave up 5 bases and J gave up 8 bases, with 20 bases separating them. This CDR3 has 14 amino acids. Germline V gene sequence: CDR1 SQVTM, CDR2 ANQGSEA. CDR3 in amino acids: CSVIGRERGATQYF. CDR3 DNA: TGCAGCGTTATCGGACGGGAGAGAGGAGCTACGCAGTATTTT.

The rearrangement links TRBV28 to TRBJ2-7; maybe TRBD1 (6 bases). This CDR3 region has 13 residues. Germline CDR1 MDHEN, CDR2 SYDVKM. The V and J ends lost 8 bases and 3 bases respectively, with 14 bases between them. CDR3 bases: TGTGCCAGCCTGCGGACAGATAACTACGAGCAGTACTTC. Protein product: CASLRTDNYEQYF.

The V and J genes are TRBV20-1 and TRBJ1-1; D not resolved. The CDR3 runs to 11 residues. V was cut by 6 bases and J by 5 bases, with 10 bases left in between. The germline V gene has CDR1 DFQATT and CDR2 SNEGSKA (reference sequence). CDR3 in DNA: TGCAGTGCCCTTTACTCTACTGAAGCTTTCTTT. Its protein is CSALYSTEAFF.

In this sample, this clonotype turned up once. The chain links TRBV4-1 to TRBJ2-3, with D unresolved. The CDR3 is 16 residues long. Looked up from germline, CDR1 is MGHRA and CDR2 is YSYEKL. Trimming took off 1 base at V and 0 bases at J, with 11 bases between the two ends. CDR3 region: CASSQGFPTSTDTQYF. CDR3 DNA: TGCGCCAGCAGCCAAGGATTTCCGACTAGCACAGATACGCAGTATTTT.

The chain is built from TRBV3-1 and TRBJ2-5; the D gene is possibly TRBD2 (6 bases). Germline values: CDR1 LGHDT, CDR2 YNNKEL (reference sequence). The CDR3 has 12 amino acids. V was pared by 6 bases and J by 6 bases, with 11 bases between. The CDR3 here is CASRLGLKTQYF. The CDR3 DNA reads TGTGCCAGCAGACTGGGACTGAAGACCCAGTACTTC.

V usage is TRBV7-2 and J usage is TRBJ2-3; 10 bases agree with TRBD2. Germline lookup yields CDR1 SGHTA and CDR2 FQGNSA. The CDR3 sequence is 15 residues long. V lost 2 bases, J lost 4 bases, and 3 bases stayed unmatched. CDR3 in amino acids: CASSLQSGRADTQYF. CDR3 coding DNA: TGTGCCAGCAGCTTACAGAGCGGGAGGGCAGATACGCAGTATTTT.

The chain carries TRBV20-1 and TRBJ2-1; 7 nucleotides match TRBD1. Germline V CDR1 and CDR2: DFQATT, SNEGSKA (reference sequence). The CDR3 contains 13 residues. The CDR3 bases are TGCAGCACATCCCGGGACAGCTACAATGAGCAGTTCTTC. This codes for CSTSRDSYNEQFF.

The chain recombines TRBV20-1 with TRBJ2-1; D may be TRBD2 (5 bases). The V end was cut by 5 bases, the J end by 9 bases, with 14 bases between. Germline V gives CDR1 DFQATT, CDR2 SNEGSKA (reference sequence). CDR3 length: 12 residues. CDR3 coding DNA: TGCAGTGCTCGTAGGGAAAGCGGTGAGCAGTTCTTC. Translated: CSARRESGEQFF.

This clonotype has only a few counts. The V and J genes are TRBV28 and TRBJ1-5, with unresolved D. Germline CDR1 is MDHEN and CDR2 is SYDVKM. V was clipped by 1 base and J by 6 bases, with 4 bases between them. The CDR3 is 12 amino acids. As DNA, the CDR3 is TGTGCCAGCAGTTTATTGGGTCAGCCCCAGCATTTT. This encodes CASSLLGQPQHF.

The chain joins TRBV7-2 to TRBJ2-3, with D unresolved. CDR1 SGHTA and CDR2 FQGNSA come from the germline V gene. The V end lost 7 bases, the J end lost 1 base, and 9 bases lay between the germline ends. This CDR3 spans 13 amino acids. The CDR3 here is CASNQARTDTQYF. The DNA for the CDR3 is TGTGCCAGCAATCAGGCTCGCACAGATACGCAGTATTTT. Together with reference TRBV7-2 and TRBJ2-3, the CDR3 gives the full variable domain: GAGVSQSPSNKVTEKGKDVELRCDPISGHTALYWYRQSLGQGLEFLIYFQGNSAPDKSGLPSDRFSAERTGGSVSTLTIQRTQQEDSAVYLCASNQARTDTQYFGPGTRLTVL.

This chain joins TRBV3-1 and TRBJ1-5; TRBD1 agrees at 7 bases. J gave up 4 bases and V 5 bases, and 5 bases lay outside the gene matches. CDR1 and CDR2 from the germline V gene are LGHDT and YNNKEL (reference sequence). This CDR3 contains 14 residues. The CDR3 loop is CASSYSGGNQPQHF. The CDR3 region has the DNA TGTGCCAGCAGCTACTCAGGGGGGAATCAGCCCCAGCATTTT.

The V call is TRBV15, the J call TRBJ2-7; D not certain. This CDR3 is 14 amino acids long. The germline gives CDR1 LNHNV, CDR2 YYDKDF (reference sequence). V lost 3 bases and J lost 4, with 13 bases in between. CDR3 protein: CATSSNLRPYEQYF. The CDR3, as DNA: TGTGCCACCAGCAGCAATTTACGCCCGTACGAGCAGTACTTC.

The CDR3 DNA reads as TGTGCCAGCAGCCAATTGGGGGACGAGCAGTACTTC. It is translated as CASSQLGDEQYF. The chain is built from TRBV3-1 and TRBJ2-7; D may match TRBD1 or TRBD2 (5 bases each). Trimming pared 2 bases from V and 5 bases from J, leaving 7 bases between. The CDR3 is 12 amino acids. Germline CDR1 and CDR2: LGHDT and YNNKEL (reference sequence).

This CDR3 reads CASSPERGNQPQHF. The CDR3 DNA is TGTGCCAGCAGCCCGGAAAGGGGCAATCAGCCCCAGCATTTT. The rearrangement uses TRBV2 and TRBJ1-5; no definite D call. In germline, CDR1 is SNHLY, CDR2 FYNNEI. V was trimmed by 6 bases and J by 2 bases, leaving 11 bases between them. This CDR3 spans 14 amino acids. The full variable domain, rest sourced from reference TRBV2 and TRBJ1-5, is EPEVTQTPSHQVTQMGQEVILRCVPISNHLYFYWYRQILGQKVEFLVSFYNNEISEKSEIFDDQFSVERPDGSNFTLKIRSTKLEDSAMYFCASSPERGNQPQHFGDGTRLSIL.

This clonotype was seen just once. The CDR3 DNA reads TGTGCCAGCAGGGGGGACAGGGTTTATGGCTACACCTTC. Protein: CASRGDRVYGYTF. The chain carries TRBV3-1 and TRBJ1-2, with 9 bases matching TRBD1. Trimming removed 6 bases from V and 5 bases from J; junction bases left unmatched: 4. Germline V gene lookup returns CDR1 LGHDT and CDR2 YNNKEL (reference sequence). CDR3 length: 13 residues.

The chain's CDR3 is CASSSLGTDTQYF. The CDR3 DNA reads as TGCGCCAGCAGCTCCTTGGGGACAGATACGCAGTATTTT. The rearrangement links TRBV5-1 to TRBJ2-3, with D unresolved. The germline V gene encodes CDR1 SGHRS and CDR2 YFSETQ. V gave up 3 bases and J gave up 3 bases, with 8 bases separating them. The CDR3 consists of 13 residues.

The J gene is TRBJ1-1, the V gene TRBV5-4; 8 nucleotides line up with TRBD1. Losses at the gene ends were 4 bases for V and 5 bases for J; bases not matched to a gene: 10. The CDR3 covers 15 residues. CDR1 and CDR2 from the germline V gene are SGHNT and YYREEE (reference sequence). The CDR3 reads CASSNTGGNPTEAFF. In DNA form, the CDR3 reads TGTGCCAGCAGCAACACAGGGGGTAATCCAACTGAAGCTTTCTTT.

The chain employs TRBV20-1 and TRBJ1-2; D might be TRBD1 (5 bases). The CDR3 is 15 amino acids. V lost 1 base, J lost 0 bases, and 12 bases lay in between. CDR1 DFQATT and CDR2 SNEGSKA come from the germline V gene (reference sequence). Here the CDR3 DNA reads TGCAGTGCTAGAGGGCCACAGGTAGCTAACTATGGCTACACCTTC. Its translation: CSARGPQVANYGYTF.

This chain's CDR3 is CSAREMGGERLHF. The CDR3 DNA follows: TGCAGTGCTAGAGAGATGGGGGGGGAACGCCTCCACTTT. V and J are TRBV20-1 and TRBJ1-6; D might be TRBD1 (5 bases). This CDR3 contains 13 residues. In germline, CDR1 is DFQATT, CDR2 SNEGSKA (reference sequence). V was cut by 0 bases and J by 15 bases, with 15 bases left in between.

This chain links TRBV20-1 with TRBJ2-6; TRBD1 matches 7 bases. Trimming cost V 6 bases and J 0 bases; bases outside gene matches: 8. The germline V gene encodes CDR1 DFQATT and CDR2 SNEGSKA (reference sequence). The length of the CDR3 is 16 residues. CDR3 bases: TGCAGTGCCGAGACAGGGTATTACTCTGGGGCCAACGTCCTGACTTTC. Its translation is CSAETGYYSGANVLTF.

This chain links TRBV29-1 with TRBJ2-1; 9 bases match TRBD2. The ends lost 3 bases at V and 8 bases at J; junction bases unmatched: 5. CDR1 and CDR2 from the germline V gene are SQVTM and ANQGSEA. The CDR3 totals 13 residues. The CDR3 DNA follows: TGCAGCGTTGAGGCTAGCGGGATATATGAGCAGTTCTTC. This sequence encodes CSVEASGIYEQFF.

The chain is built from TRBV2 and TRBJ2-5; TRBD1 aligns across 8 bases. The V segment lost 6 bases and the J segment 5 bases; nucleotides outside the gene matches: 8. The length of the CDR3 is 14 residues. Germline V gene lookup returns CDR1 SNHLY and CDR2 FYNNEI. The CDR3, as DNA: TGTGCCAGCAGGGCGACAGGGGTAGGCGAGACCCAGTACTTC. This codes for CASRATGVGETQYF.

V gene TRBV7-2 combines with J gene TRBJ2-3; D is undetermined. V was cut by 2 bases and J by 4 bases, with 10 bases left in between. Germline assignment: CDR1 SGHTA and CDR2 FQGNSA. The CDR3 loop spans 14 amino acids. CDR3 in DNA: TGTGCCAGCAGCTTATTCTTGGCCGCAGATACGCAGTATTTT. Residues: CASSLFLAADTQYF.

The gene calls are TRBV15 and TRBJ1-6, with D possibly matching TRBD1 (6 bases). Per germline, CDR1 LNHNV and CDR2 YYDKDF (reference sequence). This CDR3 contains 14 residues. Deletions cut 6 bases from V and 8 bases from J, with 14 bases between. Written as DNA, the CDR3 is TGTGCCACCAGTCAGACAGGCTTGGATTCACCCCTCCACTTT. Protein: CATSQTGLDSPLHF. Looking up the rest from reference TRBV15 and TRBJ1-6 gives the full variable domain: DAMVIQNPRYQVTQFGKPVTLSCSQTLNHNVMYWYQQKSSQAPKLLFHYYDKDFNNEADTPDNFQSRRPNTSFCFLDIRSPGLGDTAMYLCATSQTGLDSPLHFGNGTRLTVT.

The chain uses TRBV19 and TRBJ1-2; a possible D gene is TRBD1 (5 bases). The CDR3 runs 13 residues. The germline gives CDR1 LNHDA, CDR2 SQIVND (reference sequence). V lost 3 bases to trimming and J lost 8 bases, with 13 bases between them. CDR3 sequence: CASSIRQGDGYTF. CDR3 nucleotide sequence: TGTGCCAGTAGTATCCGGCAGGGCGACGGCTACACCTTC.

The V and J genes are TRBV20-1 and TRBJ1-3; the D is unclear. V was shortened by 3 bases and J by 2 bases, with 5 bases between the two germline ends. Germline CDR1 reads DFQATT; CDR2 reads SNEGSKA (reference sequence). CDR3 length: 12 amino acids. The CDR3 bases are TGCAGTGCTAGCAGAACTGGAAACACCATATATTTT. Translating it yields CSASRTGNTIYF.